A selection of T cell receptor beta chains follows, all from one sample in a study of Ad26.COV2.S vaccination and SARS-CoV-2 variants. Clones were sequenced by immunoSEQ multiplex PCR, and TCRdb holds only the in-frame ones, with some missing. The top ten hold 10% to 15% of the sample, which has 350,000 to 500,000 clones, approximately 92% seen once. The sample consisted of peripheral blood, taken in a trial of Ad26.COV2.S vaccine versus placebo. These receptor sequences come from a person aged 18-60 years who received the Ad26.COV2.S COVID-19 vaccine or a placebo. Each CDR3 is given with its conserved first and last residue. D genes are given only for firm matches. Size is omitted from some rows. Given values are once, few, many or a class for expanded clones.

>TRBD1|.|TRBV5-4|TRBJ2-1
CASSPDQQGALRNEQFF
TGTGCCAGCAGCCCCGATCAACAGGGGGCGTTACGCAATGAGCAGTTCTTC
>TRBD1|once|TRBV5-1|TRBJ1-1
CASSSDRAEAFF
TGCGCCAGCAGCTCCGACAGGGCAGAAGCTTTCTTT
>.|.|TRBV18|TRBJ1-3
CASSPFLAASSGNTIYF
TGTGCCAGCTCACCTTTCTTAGCAGCCAGCTCTGGAAACACCATATATTTT
>.|.|TRBV6-5|TRBJ1-4
CASSREWSKTSGLFF
TGTGCCAGCAGTCGTGAGTGGAGCAAAACTTCTGGACTGTTTTTT
>.|.|TRBV3-1/TRBV3-2|TRBJ1-3
CASSKGRISGNTIYF
TGTGCCAGCAGCAAAGGACGTATCTCTGGAAACACCATATATTTT
>.|few|TRBV4-1|TRBJ1-3
CASSQVGAAGGNTIYF
TGCGCCAGCAGCCAAGTGGGAGCTGCCGGTGGAAACACCATATATTTT
>.|.|TRBV6-6|TRBJ2-5
CASSRGQETQYF
TGTGCCAGTTCGCGGGGCCAAGAGACCCAGTACTTC
>TRBD2|.|TRBV27|TRBJ2-1
CASSFGLAGYSYNEQFF
TGTGCCAGCAGTTTTGGACTAGCGGGTTACTCCTACAATGAGCAGTTCTTC
>.|.|TRBV6-5|TRBJ1-3
CASIPLTGNTIYF
TGTGCCAGCATCCCGCTAACTGGAAACACCATATATTTT
>.|.|TRBV5-1|TRBJ2-7
CASSRVDPSYEQYF
TGCGCCAGCAGCCGCGTCGACCCCTCCTACGAGCAGTACTTC
>.|.|TRBV10-3|TRBJ2-6
CAISEASTLGANVLTF
TGTGCCATCAGTGAGGCGAGCACACTGGGGGCCAACGTCCTGACTTTC
>.|.|TRBV29-1|TRBJ1-1
CSVVDGARAFF
TGCAGCGTTGTCGATGGGGCGCGGGCTTTCTTT
>.|.|TRBV27|TRBJ2-7
CASSWSSHYEQYF
TGTGCCAGCAGTTGGTCTTCCCACTACGAGCAGTACTTC
>TRBD1|.|TRBV27|TRBJ1-6
CASSLSTGTVNSPLHF
TGTGCCAGCAGTTTATCGACCGGGACAGTAAATTCACCCCTCCACTTT
>TRBD2|.|TRBV4-1|TRBJ2-1
CASSHPTSGSNEQFF
TGCGCCAGCAGCCACCCGACTAGCGGGAGTAATGAGCAGTTCTTC
>.|.|TRBV9|TRBJ2-7
CASSVEGSYEQYF
TGTGCCAGCAGCGTAGAGGGATCCTACGAGCAGTACTTC
>TRBD1|.|TRBV5-1|TRBJ1-5
CASSLENGTGRLGNQPQHF
TGCGCCAGCAGCTTGGAGAACGGGACAGGGCGCCTGGGCAATCAGCCCCAGCATTTT
>TRBD2|.|TRBV7-2|TRBJ2-3
CASSFSGRRTDTQYF
TGTGCCAGCAGCTTTAGCGGGAGGCGAACAGATACGCAGTATTTT
>.|.|TRBV5-5|TRBJ2-5
CASSLTQGGETQYF
TGTGCCAGCAGCTTGACCCAGGGTGGAGAGACCCAGTACTTC
>.|.|TRBV27|TRBJ1-6
CASRPLDSRNSPLHF
TGTGCCAGCAGGCCTCTGGACAGTCGGAATTCACCCCTCCACTTT
>.|.|TRBV12-3/TRBV12-4|TRBJ2-7
CASSFVPGEQYF
TGTGCCAGCAGTTTCGTTCCGGGCGAGCAGTACTTC
>TRBD2|once|TRBV5-8|TRBJ2-1
CASSMRGRLAADNEQFF
TGTGCCAGCAGCATGCGGGGGCGACTAGCGGCAGACAATGAGCAGTTCTTC
>TRBD2|.|TRBV11-3|TRBJ2-1
CASSPSGLAGFEQFF
TGTGCCAGCAGCCCATCGGGACTAGCGGGATTTGAGCAGTTCTTC
>TRBD2|.|TRBV2|TRBJ2-1
CASSPWPSGVNEQFF
TGTGCCAGCAGTCCTTGGCCTAGCGGGGTCAATGAGCAGTTCTTC
>TRBD2|.|TRBV30|TRBJ2-3
CAWGGAGGGSTDTQYF
TGTGCCTGGGGGGGAGCGGGAGGAGGGAGCACAGATACGCAGTATTTT
>TRBD1|.|TRBV15|TRBJ2-1
CATSTGTGKNEQFF
TGTGCCACCAGTACCGGGACAGGGAAAAATGAGCAGTTCTTC
>TRBD1|.|TRBV18|TRBJ2-4
CASGDRGGQNIQYF
TGTGCCAGCGGGGACAGGGGCGGCCAAAACATTCAGTACTTC
>TRBD1|.|TRBV19|TRBJ1-2
CASLAGTGRNYGYTF
TGTGCCAGTCTTGCCGGGACAGGGAGAAACTATGGCTACACCTTC
>TRBD1|.|TRBV6-5|TRBJ1-2
CASSSKDRGDYGYTF
TGTGCCAGCAGTTCAAAGGACAGGGGAGATTATGGCTACACCTTC
>.|.|TRBV6-5|TRBJ2-7
CASSYSIAYEQYF
TGTGCCAGCAGTTACTCCATCGCCTACGAGCAGTACTTC
>TRBD1|.|TRBV15|TRBJ1-5
CATSRATGGDQPQHF
TGTGCCACCAGCAGAGCAACAGGGGGCGATCAGCCCCAGCATTTT
>TRBD2|.|TRBV7-9|TRBJ2-1
CASSSGTSGYNEQFF
TGTGCCAGCAGTTCCGGGACTAGCGGTTACAATGAGCAGTTCTTC
>.|.|TRBV4-2|TRBJ2-1
CASSQEVLRNEQFF
TGTGCCAGCAGCCAAGAGGTCCTGCGCAATGAGCAGTTCTTC
>.|.|TRBV6-5|TRBJ1-5
CASSYSGGQGPQHF
TGTGCCAGCAGTTACTCAGGGGGGCAGGGGCCCCAGCATTTT
>TRBD2|.|TRBV28|TRBJ2-5
CASSLAGGRETQYF
TGTGCCAGCAGCCTGGCGGGGGGCCGAGAGACCCAGTACTTC
>.|.|TRBV6-5|TRBJ2-7
CASSPRPGVYEQYF
TGTGCCAGCAGTCCCCGGCCAGGGGTGTACGAGCAGTACTTC
>TRBD2|.|TRBV27|TRBJ2-3
CASSPLGLAGGKDTQYF
TGTGCCAGCAGTCCCCTGGGACTAGCGGGAGGGAAAGATACGCAGTATTTT
>.|.|TRBV20-1|TRBJ2-7
CSASGAEPDEQYF
TGCAGTGCTAGTGGGGCCGAGCCGGACGAGCAGTACTTC
>TRBD2|.|TRBV7-2|TRBJ2-7
CASSLEAGGPYEQYF
TGTGCCAGCAGCCTCGAAGCGGGAGGGCCCTACGAGCAGTACTTC
>.|.|TRBV4-2|TRBJ2-7
CASSQDRARGETYEQYF
TGTGCCAGCAGCCAAGATAGGGCCAGGGGGGAGACCTACGAGCAGTACTTC
>TRBD1|once|TRBV20-1|TRBJ1-4
CSASRTGGEKLFF
TGCAGTGCTAGTAGGACAGGGGGTGAAAAACTGTTTTTT
>TRBD1|once|TRBV10-3|TRBJ1-1
CAISPRGSVTEAFF
TGTGCCATCAGTCCCAGGGGGTCGGTCACTGAAGCTTTCTTT
>.|.|TRBV18|TRBJ2-1
CASSPFQDDNEQFF
TGTGCCAGCTCACCTTTTCAGGACGACAATGAGCAGTTCTTC
>TRBD2|.|TRBV29-1|TRBJ2-7
CSVESGTSYEQYF
TGCAGCGTTGAATCAGGGACTAGCTACGAGCAGTACTTC
>.|.|TRBV20-1|TRBJ1-1
CSASDITEAFF
TGCAGTGCTAGCGACATCACTGAAGCTTTCTTT
>.|.|TRBV5-1|TRBJ1-1
CASSFLDSNTEAFF
TGCGCCAGCAGCTTTTTGGACAGCAACACTGAAGCTTTCTTT
>TRBD1|.|TRBV5-4|TRBJ1-2
CASSPRTGSANYGYTF
TGTGCCAGCAGTCCACGGACAGGTTCAGCTAACTATGGCTACACCTTC
>.|.|TRBV25-1|TRBJ2-7
CASSEGSGSPYEQYF
TGTGCCAGCAGTGAAGGGTCAGGATCCCCCTACGAGCAGTACTTC
>TRBD2|.|TRBV18|TRBJ2-5
CASSPSKGLAGVETQYF
TGTGCCAGCTCACCAAGCAAGGGACTAGCGGGAGTAGAGACCCAGTACTTC
>.|.|TRBV30|TRBJ1-4
CAWSKGRVTNEKLFF
TGTGCCTGGAGCAAAGGCAGGGTGACTAATGAAAAACTGTTTTTT
>.|.|TRBV18|TRBJ2-1
CASSPRTDEQFF
TGTGCCAGCTCCCCCCGGACAGATGAGCAGTTCTTC
>.|.|TRBV7-2|TRBJ2-3
CASSSREREFTDTQYF
TGTGCCAGCAGCTCCCGAGAGAGGGAGTTTACAGATACGCAGTATTTT
>.|.|TRBV30|TRBJ2-1
CAWSVLRGYNEQFF
TGTGCCTGGAGTGTACTACGGGGATACAATGAGCAGTTCTTC
>.|.|TRBV19|TRBJ1-6
CASTETNNSPLHF
TGTGCCAGTACGGAGACAAATAATTCACCCCTCCACTTT
>.|once|TRBV24-1|TRBJ2-1
CATQGSSYNEQFF
TGTGCCACCCAGGGTAGCTCCTACAATGAGCAGTTCTTC
>.|.|TRBV5-4|TRBJ2-5
CASSRTAQETQYF
TGTGCCAGCAGCCGGACGGCCCAAGAGACCCAGTACTTC
>TRBD1|.|TRBV28|TRBJ2-6
CASSIASAGGSGANVLTF
TGTGCCAGCAGCATAGCATCGGCAGGGGGCTCTGGGGCCAACGTCCTGACTTTC
>.|.|TRBV6-6|TRBJ2-5
CASSYGQAVPRETQYF
TGTGCCAGCAGTTACGGGCAGGCCGTGCCGCGGGAGACCCAGTACTTC
>.|.|TRBV6-2/TRBV6-3|TRBJ1-4
CASSRGSYPNEKLFF
TGTGCCAGCAGTCGCGGGAGTTATCCTAATGAAAAACTGTTTTTT